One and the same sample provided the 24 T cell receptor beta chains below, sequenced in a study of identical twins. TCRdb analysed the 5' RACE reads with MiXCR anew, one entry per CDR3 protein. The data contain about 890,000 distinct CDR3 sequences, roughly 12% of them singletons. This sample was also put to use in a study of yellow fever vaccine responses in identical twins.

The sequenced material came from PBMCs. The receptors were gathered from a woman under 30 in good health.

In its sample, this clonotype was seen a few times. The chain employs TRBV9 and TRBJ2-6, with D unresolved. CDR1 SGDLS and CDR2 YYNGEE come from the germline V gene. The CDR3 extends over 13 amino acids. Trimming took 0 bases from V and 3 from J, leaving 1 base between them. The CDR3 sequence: CASSVVGANVLTF. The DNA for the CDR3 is TGTGCCAGCAGCGTAGTTGGGGCCAACGTCCTGACTTTC.

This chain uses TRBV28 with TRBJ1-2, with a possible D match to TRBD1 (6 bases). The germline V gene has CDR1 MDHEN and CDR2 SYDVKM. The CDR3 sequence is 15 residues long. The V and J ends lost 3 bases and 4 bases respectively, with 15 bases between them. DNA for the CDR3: TGTGCCAGCAGTTTCTGGGCACAGGGATCCTATGGCTACACCTTC. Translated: CASSFWAQGSYGYTF.

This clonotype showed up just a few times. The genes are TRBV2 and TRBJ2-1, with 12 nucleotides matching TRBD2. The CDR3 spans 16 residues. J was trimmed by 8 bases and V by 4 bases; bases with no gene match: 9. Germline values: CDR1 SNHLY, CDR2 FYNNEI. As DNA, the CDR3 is TGTGCCAGCAGTGTTTTTAAGGCTAGCGGGGGGGATGAGCAGTTCTTC. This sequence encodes CASSVFKASGGDEQFF.

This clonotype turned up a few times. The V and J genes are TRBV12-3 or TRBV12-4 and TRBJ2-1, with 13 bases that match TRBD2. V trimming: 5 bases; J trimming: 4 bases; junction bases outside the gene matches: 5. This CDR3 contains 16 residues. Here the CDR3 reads CASSPTSGGGYNEQFF. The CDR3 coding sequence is TGTGCCAGCAGTCCCACTAGCGGGGGGGGGTACAATGAGCAGTTCTTC.

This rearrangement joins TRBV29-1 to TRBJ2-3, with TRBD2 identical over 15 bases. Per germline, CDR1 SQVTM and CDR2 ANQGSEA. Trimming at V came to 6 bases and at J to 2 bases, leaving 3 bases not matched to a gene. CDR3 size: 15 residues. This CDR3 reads CSVGTSGRLTDTQYF. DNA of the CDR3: TGCAGCGTGGGGACTAGCGGGAGGCTCACAGATACGCAGTATTTT.

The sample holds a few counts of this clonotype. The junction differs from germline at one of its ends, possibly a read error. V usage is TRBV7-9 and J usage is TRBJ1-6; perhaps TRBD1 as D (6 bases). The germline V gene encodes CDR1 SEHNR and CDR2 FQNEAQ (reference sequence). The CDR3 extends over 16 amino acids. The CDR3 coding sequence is TGTGCCAGCAGCTTAGGGACCGGACAGTTCCTTTCAGCCCTCCACTTT. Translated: CASSLGTGQFLSALHF. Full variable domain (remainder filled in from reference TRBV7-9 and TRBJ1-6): DTGVSQNPRHKITKRGQNVTFRCDPISEHNRLYWYRQTLGQGPEFLTYFQNEAQLEKSRLLSDRFSAERPKGSFSTLEIQRTEQGDSAMYLCASSLGTGQFLSALHFGNGTRLTVT.

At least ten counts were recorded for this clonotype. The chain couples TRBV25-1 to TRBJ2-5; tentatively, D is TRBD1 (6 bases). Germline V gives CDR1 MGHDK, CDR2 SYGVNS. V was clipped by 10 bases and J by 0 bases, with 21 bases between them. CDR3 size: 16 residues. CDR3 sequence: CATTSRDTGNQETQYF. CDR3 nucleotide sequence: TGTGCCACTACAAGCAGGGATACAGGGAACCAAGAGACCCAGTACTTC. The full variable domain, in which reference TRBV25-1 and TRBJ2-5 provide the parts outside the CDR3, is EADIYQTPRYLVIGTGKKITLECSQTMGHDKMYWYQQDPGMELHLIHYSYGVNSTEKGDLSSESTVSRIRTEHFPLTLESARPSHTSQYLCATTSRDTGNQETQYFGPGTRLLVL.

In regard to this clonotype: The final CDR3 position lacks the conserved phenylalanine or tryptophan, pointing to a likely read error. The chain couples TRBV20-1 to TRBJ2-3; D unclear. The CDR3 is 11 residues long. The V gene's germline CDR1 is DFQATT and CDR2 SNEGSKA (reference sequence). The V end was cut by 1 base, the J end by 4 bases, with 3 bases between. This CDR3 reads CSARVSDTQYL. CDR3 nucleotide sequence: TGCAGTGCTAGAGTTTCAGATACGCAGTATCTT.

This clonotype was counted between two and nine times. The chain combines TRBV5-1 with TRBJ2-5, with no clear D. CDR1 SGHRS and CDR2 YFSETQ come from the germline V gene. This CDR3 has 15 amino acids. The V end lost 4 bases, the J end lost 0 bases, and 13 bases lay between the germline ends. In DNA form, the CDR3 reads TGCGCCAGCAGCGGAACAAATGGCTACCAAGAGACCCAGTACTTC. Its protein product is CASSGTNGYQETQYF.

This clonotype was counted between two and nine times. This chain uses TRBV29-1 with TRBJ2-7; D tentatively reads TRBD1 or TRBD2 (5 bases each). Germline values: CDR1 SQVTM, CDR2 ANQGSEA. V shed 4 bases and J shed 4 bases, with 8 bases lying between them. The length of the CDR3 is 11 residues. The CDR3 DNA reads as TGCAGCGTTGGTTGGGGGTACGAGCAGTACGTC. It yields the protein CSVGWGYEQYV.

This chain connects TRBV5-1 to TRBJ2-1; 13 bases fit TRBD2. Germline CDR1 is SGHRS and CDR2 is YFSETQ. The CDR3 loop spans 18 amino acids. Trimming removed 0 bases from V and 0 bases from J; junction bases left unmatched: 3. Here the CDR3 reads CASSLVGTSGTSYNEQFF. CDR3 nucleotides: TGCGCCAGCAGCTTGGTGGGGACTAGCGGGACCTCCTACAATGAGCAGTTCTTC.

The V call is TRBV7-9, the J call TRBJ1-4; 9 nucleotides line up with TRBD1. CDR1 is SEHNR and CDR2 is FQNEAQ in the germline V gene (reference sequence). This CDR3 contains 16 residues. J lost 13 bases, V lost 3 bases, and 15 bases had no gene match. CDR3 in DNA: TGTGCCAGCAGCTTGGGCGCGGGACAGGGTGTGCCGGGACTGTTTTTT. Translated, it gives CASSLGAGQGVPGLFF.

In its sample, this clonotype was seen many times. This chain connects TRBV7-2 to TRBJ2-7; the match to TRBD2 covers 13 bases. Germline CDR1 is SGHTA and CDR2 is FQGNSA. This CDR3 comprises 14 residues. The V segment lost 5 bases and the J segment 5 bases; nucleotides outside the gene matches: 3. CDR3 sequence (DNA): TGTGCCAGCAGCCTCGGACTAGCGGGGGACGAGCAGTACGTC. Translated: CASSLGLAGDEQYV.

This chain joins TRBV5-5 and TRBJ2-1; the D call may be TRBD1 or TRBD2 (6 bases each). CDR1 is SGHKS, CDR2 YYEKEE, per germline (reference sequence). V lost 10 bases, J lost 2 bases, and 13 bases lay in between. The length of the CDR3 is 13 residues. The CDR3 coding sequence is TGTGCCTCGGGGGCTCTTCCCTACAATGAGCAGTTCTTC. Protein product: CASGALPYNEQFF.

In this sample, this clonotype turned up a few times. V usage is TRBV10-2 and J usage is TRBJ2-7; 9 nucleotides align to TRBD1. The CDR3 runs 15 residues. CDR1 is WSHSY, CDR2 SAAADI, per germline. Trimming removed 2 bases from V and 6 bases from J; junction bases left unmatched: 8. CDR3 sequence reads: CASSEAGTGSGEQYV. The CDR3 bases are TGCGCCAGCAGTGAGGCCGGGACAGGGTCGGGCGAGCAGTACGTC.

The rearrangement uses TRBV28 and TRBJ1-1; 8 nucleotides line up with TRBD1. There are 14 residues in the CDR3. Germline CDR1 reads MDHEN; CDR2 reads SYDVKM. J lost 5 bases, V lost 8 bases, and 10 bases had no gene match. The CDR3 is CASLKTGGRTEAFF. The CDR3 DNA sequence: TGTGCCAGCCTTAAAACAGGGGGTAGGACTGAAGCTTTCTTT.

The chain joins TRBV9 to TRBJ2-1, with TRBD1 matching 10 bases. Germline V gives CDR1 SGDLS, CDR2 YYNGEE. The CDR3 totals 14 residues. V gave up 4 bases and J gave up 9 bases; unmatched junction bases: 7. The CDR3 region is CASSPPGTGVEQFF. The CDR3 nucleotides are TGTGCCAGCAGCCCCCCCGGGACAGGGGTTGAGCAGTTCTTC.

For the CDR3, the DNA is TGCGCCAGCAGTTCGACGGTTGATGAGCAGTTCTTC. This translates into CASSSTVDEQFF. The chain joins TRBV5-1 to TRBJ2-1, with unresolved D. The V gene lost 5 bases and the J gene lost 8 bases, with 11 bases spanning the gap. Germline V gene data show CDR1 as SGHRS and CDR2 as YFSETQ. This CDR3 contains 12 residues.

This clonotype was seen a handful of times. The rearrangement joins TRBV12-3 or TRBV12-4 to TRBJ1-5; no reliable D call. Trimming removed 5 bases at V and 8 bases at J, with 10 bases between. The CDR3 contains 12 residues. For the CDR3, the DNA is TGTGCCAGCAGTCCCCCAATGGAGCCCCAGCATTTT. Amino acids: CASSPPMEPQHF.

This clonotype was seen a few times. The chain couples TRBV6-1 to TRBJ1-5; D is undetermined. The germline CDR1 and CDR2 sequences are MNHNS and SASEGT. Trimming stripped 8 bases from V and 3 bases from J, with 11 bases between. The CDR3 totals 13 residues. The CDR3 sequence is CASWAGNNQPQHF. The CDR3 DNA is TGTGCCAGCTGGGCCGGAAACAATCAGCCCCAGCATTTT.

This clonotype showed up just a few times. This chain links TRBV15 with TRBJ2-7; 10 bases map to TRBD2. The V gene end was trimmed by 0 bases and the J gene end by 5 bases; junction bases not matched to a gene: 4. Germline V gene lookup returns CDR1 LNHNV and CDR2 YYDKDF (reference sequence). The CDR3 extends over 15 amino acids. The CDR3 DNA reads TGTGCCACCAGCAGAGAGGGGCTAGCGGGAGACGAGCAGTACTTC. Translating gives CATSREGLAGDEQYF.

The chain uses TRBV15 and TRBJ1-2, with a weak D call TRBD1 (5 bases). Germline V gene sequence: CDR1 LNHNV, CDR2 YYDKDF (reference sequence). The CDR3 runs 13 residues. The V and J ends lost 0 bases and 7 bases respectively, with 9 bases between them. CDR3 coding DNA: TGTGCCACCAGCAGAGACAGGGTTAGTGGCTACACCTTC. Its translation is CATSRDRVSGYTF.

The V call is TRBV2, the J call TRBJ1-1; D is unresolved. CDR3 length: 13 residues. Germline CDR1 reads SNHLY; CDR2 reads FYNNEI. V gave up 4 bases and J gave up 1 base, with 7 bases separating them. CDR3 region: CASSAEANTEAFF. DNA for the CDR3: TGTGCCAGCAGTGCAGAGGCGAACACTGAAGCTTTCTTT.

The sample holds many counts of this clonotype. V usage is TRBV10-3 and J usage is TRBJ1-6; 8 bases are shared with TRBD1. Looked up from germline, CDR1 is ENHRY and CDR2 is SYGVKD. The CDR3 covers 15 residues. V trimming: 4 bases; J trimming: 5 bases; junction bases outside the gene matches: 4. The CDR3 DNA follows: TGTGCCATCAGTGCCGGACAGGGTGATAATTCACCCCTCCACTTT. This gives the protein CAISAGQGDNSPLHF.